A single sample is the source of the 26 T cell receptor beta chains below, sequenced in a study of PD-1 blockade in classical Hodgkin lymphoma. Autologous stem cell transplantation was followed by relapse in every patient, and brentuximab vedotin exposure varied. The data were produced by immunoSEQ multiplex PCR, yet TCRdb's version contains in-frame clones alone and is incomplete. The sample contains fewer than 15,000 clones, roughly 86% of which appear only once. Sample: peripheral blood mononuclear cells (PBMCs), taken at baseline. Source of these receptors: a human donor with classical Hodgkin lymphoma.

This clone was counted a single time. The V call is TRBV4-2, the J call TRBJ2-6; D unclear. Germline assignment: CDR1 LGHNA and CDR2 YNFKEQ. CDR3 length: 15 residues. Trimming stripped 0 bases from V and 2 bases from J, with 5 bases between. CDR3 sequence reads: CASSQDETGANVLTF. The CDR3 bases are TGTGCCAGCAGCCAAGACGAGACTGGGGCCAACGTCCTGACTTTC.

The chain carries TRBV6-4 and TRBJ2-3; D may be TRBD2 (6 bases). In germline, CDR1 is MRHNA, CDR2 SNTAGT. This CDR3 is built from 16 residues. The V end was cut by 0 bases, the J end by 2 bases, with 12 bases between. This CDR3 is CASSDSTGGDTDTQYF. The DNA for the CDR3 is TGTGCCAGCAGTGACTCTACCGGGGGTGACACAGATACGCAGTATTTT.

The rearrangement uses TRBV18 and TRBJ2-1; 12 positions match TRBD1. The germline gives CDR1 KGHSH, CDR2 LQKENI. CDR3 size: 14 residues. V was clipped by 10 bases and J by 6 bases; unmatched bases: 7. The CDR3 spells CATLGQGAGNEQFF. CDR3 in DNA: TGTGCCACCTTGGGACAGGGGGCAGGCAATGAGCAGTTCTTC.

The table lists this clone with a count of one. The chain combines TRBV7-6 with TRBJ2-5, with D unclear. The CDR3 contains 14 residues. The germline V gene has CDR1 SGHVS and CDR2 FNYEAQ. V lost 1 base and J lost 4, with 10 bases in between. The CDR3 bases are TGTGCCAGCAGCTTAGGGGCGGTCCGAGAGACCCAGTACTTC. It encodes CASSLGAVRETQYF.

V usage is TRBV7-9 and J usage is TRBJ1-1; 8 nucleotides agree with TRBD1. This CDR3 spans 16 amino acids. Germline V lookup: CDR1 SEHNR, CDR2 FQNEAQ (reference sequence). Trimming took 5 bases from V and 1 from J; bases not matched to a gene: 9. CDR3 DNA: TGTGCCAGCAGCCCAAAACGGACAGGGCGGAACACTGAAGCTTTCTTT. Translation gives CASSPKRTGRNTEAFF.

The rearrangement links TRBV30 to TRBJ1-4; D unclear. V was pared by 0 bases and J by 2 bases, with 7 bases between. Germline V gene data show CDR1 as GTSNPN and CDR2 as SVGIG (reference sequence). This CDR3 spans 14 amino acids. Here the CDR3 DNA reads TGTGCCTGGAGTGTAACAGCGACTAATGAAAAACTGTTTTTT. Translated: CAWSVTATNEKLFF.

The genes are TRBV5-4 and TRBJ2-6; D not resolved. This CDR3 has 18 residues. V was pared by 4 bases and J by 2 bases, with 19 bases between. Germline values: CDR1 SGHNT, CDR2 YYREEE (reference sequence). CDR3 coding DNA: TGTGCCAGCAGCCCGGGCGACATCGGAGTGACTGGGGCCAACGTCCTGACTTTC. It codes for CASSPGDIGVTGANVLTF.

Of note for this clone: One junction end does not reproduce the germline sequence, and a read error may be involved. V gene TRBV13 combines with J gene TRBJ2-2; no clear D gene. Per germline, CDR1 PRHDT and CDR2 FYEKMQ (reference sequence). This CDR3 has 13 residues. The CDR3 bases are TGTGCCAGCAGCTCCCCGAAAACCGGGGAGCTGTTTTTT. Translation: CASSSPKTGELFF. The full variable domain, its missing parts supplied by reference TRBV13 and TRBJ2-2, is AAGVIQSPRHLIKEKRETATLKCYPIPRHDTVYWYQQGPGQDPQFLISFYEKMQSDKGSIPDRFSAQQFSDYHSELNMSSLELGDSALYFCASSSPKTGELFFGEGSRLTVL.

This clone showed up just once. The chain carries TRBV6-5 and TRBJ1-2, with D perhaps TRBD1 (6 bases). This CDR3 has 14 amino acids. V was cut by 8 bases and J by 3 bases, with 16 bases left in between. From germline, CDR1 is MNHEY and CDR2 SVGAGI. CDR3 coding DNA: TGTGCCAGCTTTGGCCAGGGGCTGGACTATGGCTACACCTTC. Protein: CASFGQGLDYGYTF.

The CDR3 DNA is TGTGCCAGCAGTGAATACCGGGGGGCCCTCGGCACAGATACGCAGTATTTT. It yields the protein CASSEYRGALGTDTQYF. The gene calls are TRBV6-1 and TRBJ2-3; the D gene is possibly TRBD2 (7 bases). The germline gives CDR1 MNHNS, CDR2 SASEGT. This CDR3 is built from 17 residues. The V end was cut by 2 bases, the J end by 1 base, with 16 bases between.

CDR3 bases: TGTGCCAGCTCACCTACAGGGAATCAGCCCCAGCATTTT. Its translation is CASSPTGNQPQHF. This chain links TRBV18 with TRBJ1-5; maybe TRBD1 (6 bases). V lost 3 bases and J lost 4, with 7 bases in between. CDR1 KGHSH and CDR2 LQKENI come from the germline V gene. This CDR3 is built from 13 residues.

This clone was observed once. This chain connects TRBV27 to TRBJ1-5, with 8 bases that match TRBD1. The junction had 10 bases not matched to a gene; V was cut back by 4 bases and J by 2 bases. The CDR3 extends over 17 amino acids. From germline, CDR1 is MNHEY and CDR2 SMNVEV (reference sequence). The CDR3 protein is CASSWKEHRGCNQPQHF. CDR3 bases: TGTGCCAGCAGTTGGAAGGAGCACAGGGGGTGCAATCAGCCCCAGCATTTT.

The rearrangement uses TRBV5-4 and TRBJ1-1; the match to TRBD1 covers 11 bases. The CDR3 spans 14 residues. The germline V gene has CDR1 SGHNT and CDR2 YYREEE (reference sequence). Trimming at V came to 4 bases and at J to 6 bases, leaving 5 bases not matched to a gene. Here the CDR3 DNA reads TGTGCCAGCAGCATCGGACAGGGGGCTGCTGAAGCTTTCTTT. Its translation: CASSIGQGAAEAFF.

The chain employs TRBV19 and TRBJ1-2, with D unresolved. The CDR3 is 15 residues long. V was shortened by 5 bases and J by 4 bases, with 17 bases between the two germline ends. The V gene's germline CDR1 is LNHDA and CDR2 SQIVND (reference sequence). The CDR3 DNA reads TGTGCCAGTAGTTGTAAGAATCGAAAGACCTATGGCTACACCTTC. This sequence encodes CASSCKNRKTYGYTF. Variable domain in full (rest from reference TRBV19 and TRBJ1-2): DGGITQSPKYLFRKEGQNVTLSCEQNLNHDAMYWYRQDPGQGLRLIYYSQIVNDFQKGDIAEGYSVSREKKESFPLTVTSAQKNPTAFYLCASSCKNRKTYGYTFGSGTRLTVV.

The rearrangement links TRBV9 to TRBJ1-1; D is possibly TRBD1 (6 bases). The CDR3 contains 16 residues. Germline CDR1 is SGDLS and CDR2 is YYNGEE. Trimming left V 0 bases short and J 0 bases short, with 12 bases between. The CDR3 sequence: CASSVGGRGMNTEAFF. CDR3 nucleotides: TGTGCCAGCAGCGTAGGCGGCAGGGGCATGAACACTGAAGCTTTCTTT.

The J gene is TRBJ2-1, the V gene TRBV7-9; 10 bases align to TRBD2. Germline V CDR1 and CDR2: SEHNR, FQNEAQ (reference sequence). This CDR3 has 15 residues. After removal of 5 bases from V and 8 bases from J, the junction contained 9 bases not matched to a gene. CDR3 residues: CASSLSGRFHDEQFF. In DNA, the CDR3 is TGTGCCAGCAGCCTTAGCGGGAGGTTCCACGATGAGCAGTTCTTC.

The gene calls are TRBV9 and TRBJ1-4; unclear D gene. The CDR3 has 16 amino acids. Germline V gene lookup returns CDR1 SGDLS and CDR2 YYNGEE. Trimming removed 0 bases from V and 8 bases from J, with 17 bases in between. Here the CDR3 reads CASSVGERRVGEKLFF. CDR3 nucleotide sequence: TGTGCCAGCAGCGTAGGGGAGCGGAGGGTGGGAGAAAAACTGTTTTTT.

The J gene is TRBJ1-5, the V gene TRBV28; D is undetermined. From germline, CDR1 is MDHEN and CDR2 SYDVKM. V gave up 7 bases and J gave up 0 bases, with 7 bases separating them. CDR3 length equals 13 residues. The CDR3 is CASTLNSNQPQHF. Here the CDR3 DNA reads TGTGCCAGCACCCTTAATAGCAATCAGCCCCAGCATTTT.

This clone was observed a few times. The genes are TRBV6-6 and TRBJ2-3; tentative D call: TRBD1 (6 bases). The CDR3 covers 14 residues. Germline-derived CDR1 and CDR2 are MNHNY and SVGAGI (reference sequence). Trimming took off 7 bases at V and 1 base at J, with 12 bases between the two ends. CDR3 DNA sequence: TGTGCCAGCAAGGGGGAAGAAGGCACAGATACGCAGTATTTT. Protein: CASKGEEGTDTQYF.

The chain joins TRBV11-2 to TRBJ1-5; maybe TRBD1 (6 bases). The CDR3 covers 18 residues. Germline CDR1 is SGHAT and CDR2 is FQNNGV. V was shortened by 5 bases and J by 0 bases, with 20 bases between the two germline ends. DNA of the CDR3: TGTGCCAGCAGCCTTACAGGGATTAGGGCCTATAGCAATCAGCCCCAGCATTTT. Translating it yields CASSLTGIRAYSNQPQHF.

This chain joins TRBV7-2 and TRBJ1-2, with TRBD1 matching 9 bases. Germline CDR1 and CDR2: SGHTA and FQGNSA. J was trimmed by 4 bases and V by 6 bases; bases with no gene match: 6. CDR3 length: 14 amino acids. CDR3 sequence (DNA): TGTGCCAGCAGGCTTACAGGGGGCACCTATGGCTACACCTTC. Amino acids: CASRLTGGTYGYTF.

This chain joins TRBV18 and TRBJ2-3; a weak D match, TRBD1 (6 bases). Germline V lookup: CDR1 KGHSH, CDR2 LQKENI. The CDR3 is 14 amino acids. The V end lost 1 base, the J end lost 3 bases, and 8 bases lay between the germline ends. The CDR3 bases are TGTGCCAGCTCACCACGGCAGGGGACAGATACGCAGTATTTT. It specifies CASSPRQGTDTQYF.

As DNA, the CDR3 is TGTGCCAGCAGCGCCCGTCCGCGATACCAAGAGACCCAGTACTTC. It yields the protein CASSARPRYQETQYF. The V gene is TRBV11-3, the J gene TRBJ2-5; D ambiguous. Germline V CDR1 and CDR2: SGHNT, YENEEA. There are 15 residues in the CDR3. V lost 5 bases and J 0 bases, leaving 13 bases between the germline ends.

The rearrangement joins TRBV6-1 to TRBJ2-1, with TRBD2 matching 11 bases. V shed 4 bases, J shed 1 base, and the junction held 15 bases outside the gene matches. The CDR3 totals 20 residues. Germline CDR1 is MNHNS and CDR2 is SASEGT. Here the CDR3 reads CASSGSFIAGGPASYNEQFF. DNA of the CDR3: TGTGCCAGCAGTGGGAGTTTTATAGCGGGAGGGCCCGCTTCCTACAATGAGCAGTTCTTC.

The V gene is TRBV15, the J gene TRBJ2-5; D unclear. Deletions cut 3 bases from V and 1 base from J, with 9 bases between. Germline CDR1 and CDR2: LNHNV and YYDKDF (reference sequence). The CDR3 totals 14 residues. The CDR3 DNA follows: TGTGCCACCAGCAGGATGAGCCTCCAAGAGACCCAGTACTTC. Its protein is CATSRMSLQETQYF.

This clone was counted once. The rearrangement joins TRBV6-1 to TRBJ1-2, with no clear D. The CDR3 runs to 18 residues. In germline, CDR1 is MNHNS, CDR2 SASEGT. V lost 2 bases and J lost 0, with 19 bases in between. CDR3 sequence (DNA): TGTGCCAGCAGTGAATTCCTTTCCTTACGGGGTTCTAACTATGGCTACACCTTC. Protein sequence: CASSEFLSLRGSNYGYTF.